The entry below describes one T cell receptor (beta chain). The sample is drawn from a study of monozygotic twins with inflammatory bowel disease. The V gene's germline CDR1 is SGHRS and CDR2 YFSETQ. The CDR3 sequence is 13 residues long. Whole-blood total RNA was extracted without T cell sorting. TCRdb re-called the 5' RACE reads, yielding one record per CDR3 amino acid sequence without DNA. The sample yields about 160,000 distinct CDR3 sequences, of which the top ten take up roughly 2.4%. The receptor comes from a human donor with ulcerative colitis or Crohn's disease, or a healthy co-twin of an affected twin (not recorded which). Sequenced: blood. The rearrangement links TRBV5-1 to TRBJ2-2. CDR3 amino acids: CASNFGNTGELFF.